This T cell receptor (beta chain) was sequenced during a study of shared clonotypes between healthy human individuals. V lost 0 bases to trimming and J lost 3 bases, with 13 bases between them. Germline V gene data show CDR1 as SEHNR and CDR2 as FQNEAQ (reference sequence). The CDR3 spans 16 residues. Genomic DNA from each subset was divided evenly over several immunoSEQ plates. Each unsorted PBMC replicate got 300 ng genomic DNA, around 30,000 genomes. Data came from immunoSEQ multiplex PCR; TCRdb stores just in-frame clones and leaves some out. The repertoire has some 470,000 clones, around 80% of them found once; the top ten carry 10% to 15%.

Sequencing was done on a sample of PBMCs. The receptor was derived from a woman between 40 and 50 years old in good health. Some clones in this sample may be carry-over from other donors' samples. The chain links TRBV7-9 to TRBJ2-3; D gene unclear. In DNA form, the CDR3 reads TGTGCCAGCAGCTTAGCGATGGGGAAAGAGACAGATACGCAGTATTTT. It encodes CASSLAMGKETDTQYF.